The clone carrying this T cell receptor (beta chain) was detected ten times or more. CDR1 and CDR2 (germline): SGHRS, YFSETQ. This CDR3 region has 15 residues. The V gene end was trimmed by 4 bases and the J gene end by 2 bases; junction bases not matched to a gene: 6. The record originates from a study of T cells after yellow fever vaccination. One entry per CDR3 protein results from TCRdb running MiXCR on the 5' RACE reads. The sample holds under 550,000 distinct CDR3 sequences; 21% are singletons and the top ten take around 17%. The receptor was isolated from a man in his late teens or twenties who received the YFV17D yellow fever vaccine. The chain is built from TRBV5-1 and TRBJ2-7; 10 positions agree with TRBD1. The source was PBMCs, collected roughly 23 days after the first yellow fever vaccination. The DNA of the CDR3 is TGCGCCAGCAGCCCGCCCGGGACAGGGGCCTACGAGCAGTACTTC. Translating gives CASSPPGTGAYEQYF.